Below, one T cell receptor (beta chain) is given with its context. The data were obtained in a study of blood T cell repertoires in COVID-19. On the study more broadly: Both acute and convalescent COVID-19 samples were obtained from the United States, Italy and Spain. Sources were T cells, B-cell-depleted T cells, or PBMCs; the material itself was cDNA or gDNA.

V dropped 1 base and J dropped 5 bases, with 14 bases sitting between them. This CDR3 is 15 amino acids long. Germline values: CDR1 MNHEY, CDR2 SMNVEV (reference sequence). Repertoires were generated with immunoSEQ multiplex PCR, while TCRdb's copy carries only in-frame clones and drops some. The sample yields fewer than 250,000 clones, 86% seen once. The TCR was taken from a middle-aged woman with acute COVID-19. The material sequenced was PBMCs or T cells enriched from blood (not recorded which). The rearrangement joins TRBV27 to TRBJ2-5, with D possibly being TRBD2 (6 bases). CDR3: CASSLFGTQGETQYF. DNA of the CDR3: TGTGCCAGCAGTTTATTCGGGACTCAAGGGGAGACCCAGTACTTC.